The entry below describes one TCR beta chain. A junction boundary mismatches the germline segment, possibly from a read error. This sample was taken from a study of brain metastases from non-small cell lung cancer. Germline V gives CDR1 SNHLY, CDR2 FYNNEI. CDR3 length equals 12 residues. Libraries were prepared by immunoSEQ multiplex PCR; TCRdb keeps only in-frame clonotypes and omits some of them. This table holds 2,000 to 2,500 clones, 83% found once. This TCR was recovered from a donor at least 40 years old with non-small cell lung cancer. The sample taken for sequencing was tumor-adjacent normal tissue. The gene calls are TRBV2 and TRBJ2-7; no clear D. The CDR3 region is CASSAQYYEQYF. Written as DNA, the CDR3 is TGTGCCAGCAGTGCCCAGTACTACGAGCAGTATTTC.